Listed below are T cell receptor beta chains from one sample, sequenced in a study of CD8 T cells in ankylosing spondylitis. TCRdb called the 5' RACE reads again in MiXCR, with one record for every CDR3 protein. The repertoire holds 350,000 to 550,000 distinct CDR3 sequences, roughly 26% seen once, with about 0.92% in the top ten. The sequenced material came from blood, either unsorted or a sorted T cell fraction (not recorded which). These receptors were collected from a male donor with ankylosing spondylitis. Each CDR3 is given with its conserved first and last residue.

TRBV20-1 | CSAPGLANTGELFF
TRBV25-1 | CASSEWTSGNSYEQYF
TRBV29-1 | CSVAQGAQSNEQYF
TRBV20-1 | CSARDPAGLNEKLFF
TRBV5-1 | CASSALGQYVGYTF
TRBV27 | CATAQGANYNEQFF
TRBV5-1 | CASSLGGTDEAFF
TRBV5-1 | CASSSTPGGVNTEAFF
TRBV18 | CASSPKQSDKYEQYF
TRBV15 | CATSRDLGEILFF
TRBV20-1 | CSALTSGSDTQYF
TRBV20-1 | CSASETYNEQFF
TRBV20-1 | CSARPGGLFYEQYF
TRBV10-2 | CASSELGPPSNQPQHF
TRBV20-1 | CSAPTSGRASYEQYF
TRBV5-1 | CASSFQAVQETQYF
TRBV7-8 | CASSLTENTGELFF
TRBV29-1 | CSVEKTGEAFF
TRBV7-9 | CASSFRGDLGSEAFF
TRBV20-1 | CSAGGQGGPTDTQYF
TRBV6-1 | CASSAGTSGTQETQYF
TRBV2 | CASSERLAEAFF
TRBV20-1 | CSAHPGLAFSYEQYF
TRBV18 | CASSPAQGTYEQYF
TRBV11-2 | CASSFTLGAGVADTQYF
TRBV20-1 | CSARDGGDTQYF
TRBV7-2 | CASSPRGEPQYF
TRBV5-1 | CASSLEVASGSPLHF
TRBV3-1 | CASSQVPARAFF
TRBV6-4 | CADVGRNQPQHF
TRBV4-2 | CASSQDWSSGNTIYF
TRBV9 | CASSVPQAGVGELFF
TRBV20-1 | CSAYRGPGSGEQFF
TRBV10-3 | CAISEGGAQNSPLHF
TRBV20-1 | CSARYIARGNEQFF
TRBV10-2 | CASKTGGTYEQYF
TRBV11-2 | CASSTRTELYGYTF
TRBV5-1 | CASSGDPHNEQFF
TRBV7-9 | CASSRVGGTGELFF
TRBV10-1 | CASRGGAKEGGEQFF
TRBV29-1 | CSARGLAGYEQYF
TRBV12-3/TRBV12-4 | CASRPSRSWTEAFF
TRBV12-3/TRBV12-4 | CASSSQGARGYTF
TRBV28 | CASSPIGAGYSNQPQHF
TRBV20-1 | CSAASSGTSTDTQYF
TRBV7-7 | CASSPLGGGVSEAFF
TRBV5-1 | CASRDRVTYEQYF
TRBV20-1 | CSALSGRASYEQYF
TRBV12-3/TRBV12-4 | CASKAGGHTDTQYF
TRBV5-6 | CASSGIAGGPNTQYF
TRBV12-3/TRBV12-4 | CASSNQPGAYGYTF
TRBV20-1 | CSARDRTSGSFNEQFF
TRBV5-1 | CASSLGQRDNEQFF
TRBV5-1 | CASSLRAPMGDQPQHF
TRBV30 | CAWSVQWAEQFF
TRBV12-3/TRBV12-4 | CASRKGGVTEAFF
TRBV7-9 | CASTLGAISSNEQFF